Listed here are 17 T cell receptor beta chains from one sample, sequenced in a study of early T cells in non-severe SARS-CoV-2 infection. TCRdb re-called the 5' RACE reads through MiXCR, storing one row per CDR3 protein. The sample lists around 62,000 distinct CDR3 sequences, around 4.6% seen once, with roughly 5% in the top ten. The sequencing input was whole blood. The receptors shown here come from an adult who was a healthcare worker with PCR-confirmed SARS-CoV-2 infection or an uninfected control (not recorded which).

The V call is TRBV18, the J call TRBJ1-2; weak D call: TRBD1 (6 bases). V was pared by 2 bases and J by 1 base, with 11 bases between. This CDR3 region has 15 residues. Germline V gene sequence: CDR1 KGHSH, CDR2 LQKENI. CDR3 residues: CASSPRDTNNYGYTF. The CDR3 DNA reads TGTGCCAGCTCACCAAGGGACACCAATAACTATGGCTACACCTTC.

This clonotype was seen a few times. The chain links TRBV7-9 to TRBJ1-6; perhaps TRBD1 as D (6 bases). The germline V gene has CDR1 SEHNR and CDR2 FQNEAQ (reference sequence). The ends were cut back, 5 bases at V and 7 bases at J, with 12 bases in the middle. This CDR3 has 14 residues. CDR3 protein: CASSPVQGNSPLHF. CDR3 in DNA: TGTGCCAGCAGCCCCGTCCAGGGGAATTCACCCCTCCACTTT.

This clonotype showed up many times. The chain links TRBV7-9 to TRBJ1-3, with D hard to call. The germline V gene has CDR1 SEHNR and CDR2 FQNEAQ (reference sequence). Trimming took 5 bases from V and 2 from J, leaving 10 bases between them. CDR3 length equals 14 residues. Written as DNA, the CDR3 is TGTGCCAGCAGCCTTAGCAGCGCTGGAAACACCATATATTTT. Amino acids: CASSLSSAGNTIYF.

This clonotype has at least ten counts. The chain is built from TRBV27 and TRBJ2-7, with D perhaps assigned TRBD1 or TRBD2 (6 bases each). The CDR3 runs 14 residues. CDR1 is MNHEY, CDR2 SMNVEV, per germline (reference sequence). The V end was cut by 5 bases, the J end by 1 base, with 12 bases between. DNA of the CDR3: TGTGCCAGCAGTCCACAGGGACTTTCCTACGAGCAGTACTTC. Amino acids: CASSPQGLSYEQYF.

This clonotype was seen repeatedly, ten times or more. The chain recombines TRBV10-2 with TRBJ2-1; 10 bases map to TRBD2. The CDR3 has 19 amino acids. The junction had 11 bases not matched to a gene; V was cut back by 3 bases and J by 0 bases. Germline loops: CDR1 WSHSY, CDR2 SAAADI. This CDR3 reads CASSDRLAGAPHSYNEQFF. CDR3 nucleotides: TGCGCCAGCAGTGATAGGCTAGCGGGAGCCCCGCACTCCTACAATGAGCAGTTCTTC.

This clonotype was found many times. The chain couples TRBV7-2 to TRBJ2-1; 9 bases fit TRBD2. Looked up from germline, CDR1 is SGHTA and CDR2 is FQGNSA. The CDR3 has 14 residues. J was trimmed by 0 bases and V by 7 bases; bases with no gene match: 1. CDR3: CASKAGGSYNEQFF. The DNA for the CDR3 is TGTGCCAGCAAAGCGGGAGGCTCCTACAATGAGCAGTTCTTC. Based on the CDR3 plus reference TRBV7-2 and TRBJ2-1, the full variable domain is GAGVSQSPSNKVTEKGKDVELRCDPISGHTALYWYRQSLGQGLEFLIYFQGNSAPDKSGLPSDRFSAERTGGSVSTLTIQRTQQEDSAVYLCASKAGGSYNEQFFGPGTRLTVL.

This clonotype was seen at least ten times. V and J are TRBV20-1 and TRBJ2-7; the match to TRBD1 covers 10 bases. CDR3 length equals 15 residues. V gave up 5 bases and J gave up 5 bases; unmatched junction bases: 12. Germline V gene sequence: CDR1 DFQATT, CDR2 SNEGSKA (reference sequence). The CDR3 reads CSALARRDRGHEQYF. In DNA, the CDR3 is TGCAGTGCTCTGGCACGACGGGACAGGGGCCACGAGCAGTACTTC.

This clonotype was seen at least ten times. V usage is TRBV29-1 and J usage is TRBJ1-2, with D unclear. This CDR3 region has 11 residues. Germline V gene lookup returns CDR1 SQVTM and CDR2 ANQGSEA. Between the trimmed V and J ends, which lost 4 bases and 1 base, there was a span of 4 bases. In DNA form, the CDR3 reads TGCAGCGTTGTCGATAACTATGGCTACACCTTC. It translates to CSVVDNYGYTF.

The rearrangement links TRBV7-3 to TRBJ2-6, with D possibly TRBD2 on 5 matching bases. The CDR3 length is 16 residues. Germline assignment: CDR1 SGHTA and CDR2 FQGTGA. V was cut by 4 bases and J by 0 bases, with 10 bases left in between. The CDR3 sequence: CASSWESGSGANVLTF. Here the CDR3 DNA reads TGTGCCAGCAGCTGGGAGAGCGGCTCTGGGGCCAACGTCCTGACTTTC.

The sample holds many counts of this clonotype. This rearrangement joins TRBV7-2 to TRBJ2-1; D is possibly TRBD2 (6 bases). The CDR3 runs 16 residues. V was cut by 3 bases and J by 0 bases, with 12 bases left in between. Looked up from germline, CDR1 is SGHTA and CDR2 is FQGNSA. In DNA form, the CDR3 reads TGTGCCAGCAGCTTTACTAGCCAGAGCTCCTACAATGAGCAGTTCTTC. Protein sequence: CASSFTSQSSYNEQFF.

This clonotype was seen ten or more times. Written as DNA, the CDR3 is TGTGCCAGTAGTTCCGGGACTAGCGGGAGGGGCGAGCAGTACTTC. It codes for CASSSGTSGRGEQYF. The rearrangement joins TRBV19 to TRBJ2-7, with 16 nucleotides matching TRBD2. V shed 5 bases and J 6 bases; nucleotides not matched to a gene: 4. The CDR3 is 15 amino acids. The germline V gene encodes CDR1 LNHDA and CDR2 SQIVND (reference sequence).

This clonotype was detected ten times or more. J is TRBJ2-6 and V is TRBV6-2 or TRBV6-3; TRBD1 might be the D (6 bases). V lost 8 bases, J lost 0 bases, and 8 bases lay in between. CDR1 and CDR2 (germline): MNHEY, SVGEGT. This CDR3 region has 14 residues. CDR3 bases: TGTGCCAGCGCAGGGGCCTCTGGGGCCAACGTCCTGACTTTC. Translated: CASAGASGANVLTF.

This clonotype was counted ten times or more. The V gene is TRBV10-3, the J gene TRBJ1-6; no definite D call. The CDR3 consists of 14 residues. The V gene's germline CDR1 is ENHRY and CDR2 SYGVKD. The V end lost 2 bases, the J end lost 6 bases, and 8 bases lay between the germline ends. CDR3 sequence reads: CAISERGFNSPLHF. CDR3 sequence (DNA): TGTGCCATCAGTGAGCGCGGCTTTAATTCACCCCTCCACTTT.

The chain recombines TRBV7-3 with TRBJ2-3; TRBD2 matches 12 bases. With 6 bases clipped from V and 4 bases from J, the junction kept 5 bases outside the gene matches. The V gene's germline CDR1 is SGHTA and CDR2 FQGTGA. The CDR3 runs 15 residues. The CDR3 sequence: CASRQGLAGSDTQYF. DNA for the CDR3: TGTGCCAGCAGGCAGGGACTAGCGGGTTCAGATACGCAGTATTTT.

This clonotype was found a few times. The V and J genes are TRBV4-3 and TRBJ2-7; the D gene is possibly TRBD1 (5 bases). The CDR3 spans 15 residues. The germline CDR1 and CDR2 sequences are LGHNA and YSLEER. The V and J ends lost 1 base and 3 bases respectively, with 13 bases between them. CDR3 sequence: CASSQGGSRGYEQYF. In DNA, the CDR3 is TGCGCCAGCAGCCAAGGGGGCTCTAGAGGCTACGAGCAGTACTTC.

This clonotype was picked up a small number of times. The chain employs TRBV7-2 and TRBJ2-7, with TRBD1 matching over 9 bases. The trim removed 4 bases at V and 5 bases at J, leaving 6 bases unmatched. CDR3 length: 14 residues. Per the germline V gene, CDR1 is SGHTA and CDR2 is FQGNSA. The CDR3 is CASSYSGQGDEQYF. The CDR3 DNA sequence: TGTGCCAGCAGCTACTCGGGACAGGGCGACGAGCAGTACTTC.

This clonotype was detected a few times. The chain joins TRBV27 to TRBJ2-1, with D unresolved. V was trimmed by 7 bases and J by 0 bases, leaving 13 bases between them. Germline V gene lookup returns CDR1 MNHEY and CDR2 SMNVEV (reference sequence). The CDR3 is made up of 15 amino acids. The CDR3 nucleotides are TGTGCCAGCACCGAGCGCTCATCCTCCTACAATGAGCAGTTCTTC. This codes for CASTERSSSYNEQFF.